This T cell receptor beta chain originates from a study of cytomegalovirus exposure and HLA in healthy donors. In germline, CDR1 is LGHNA, CDR2 YSLEER. V was clipped by 4 bases and J by 4 bases, with 15 bases between them. The CDR3 extends over 15 amino acids. PCR employed 60 Vbeta and 13 Jbeta primers. Method: immunoSEQ multiplex PCR; TCRdb's copy keeps in-frame clones and lacks some. The sample shows roughly 180,000 clones, 76% of them seen only once. The chain employs TRBV4-3 and TRBJ2-3; D possibly corresponds to TRBD2 (6 bases). Sample: PBMCs. The clonotype was recovered from a female donor in good health and CMV-seronegative. The CDR3 nucleotides read TGCGCCAGCAGCCTTCTCGATTCTAGCGCAGATACGCAGTATTTT. Protein sequence: CASSLLDSSADTQYF.